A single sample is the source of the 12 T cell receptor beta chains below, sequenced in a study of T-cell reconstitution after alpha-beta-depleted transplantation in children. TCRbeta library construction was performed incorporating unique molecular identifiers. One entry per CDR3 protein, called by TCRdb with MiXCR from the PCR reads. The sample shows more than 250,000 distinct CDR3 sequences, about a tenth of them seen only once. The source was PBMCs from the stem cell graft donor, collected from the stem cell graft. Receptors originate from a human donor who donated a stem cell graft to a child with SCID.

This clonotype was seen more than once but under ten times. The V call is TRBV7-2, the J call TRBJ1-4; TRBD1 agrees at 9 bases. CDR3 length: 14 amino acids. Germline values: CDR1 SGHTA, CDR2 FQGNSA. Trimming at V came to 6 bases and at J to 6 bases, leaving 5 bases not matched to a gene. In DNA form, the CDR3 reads TGTGCCAGCAGTGCCGGGACAGGGTATGAAAAACTGTTTTTT. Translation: CASSAGTGYEKLFF.

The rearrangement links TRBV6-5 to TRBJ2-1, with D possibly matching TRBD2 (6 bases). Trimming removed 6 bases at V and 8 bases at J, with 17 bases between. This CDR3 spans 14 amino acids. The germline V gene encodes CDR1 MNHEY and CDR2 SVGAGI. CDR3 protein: CASRSSEGRDEQFF. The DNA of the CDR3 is TGTGCCAGCAGGTCCTCGGAGGGGCGCGATGAGCAGTTCTTC.

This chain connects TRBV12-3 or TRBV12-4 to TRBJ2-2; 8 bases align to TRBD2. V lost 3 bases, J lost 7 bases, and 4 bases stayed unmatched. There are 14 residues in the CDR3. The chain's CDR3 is CASSFSGVGGELFF. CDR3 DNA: TGTGCCAGCAGTTTTAGCGGGGTTGGCGGGGAGCTGTTTTTT.

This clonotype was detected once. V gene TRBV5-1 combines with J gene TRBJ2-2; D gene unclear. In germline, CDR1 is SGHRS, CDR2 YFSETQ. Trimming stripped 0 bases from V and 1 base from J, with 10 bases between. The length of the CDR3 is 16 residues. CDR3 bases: TGCGCCAGCAGCTTGGTGATTCCAGGGAACACCGGGGAGCTGTTTTTT. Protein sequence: CASSLVIPGNTGELFF.

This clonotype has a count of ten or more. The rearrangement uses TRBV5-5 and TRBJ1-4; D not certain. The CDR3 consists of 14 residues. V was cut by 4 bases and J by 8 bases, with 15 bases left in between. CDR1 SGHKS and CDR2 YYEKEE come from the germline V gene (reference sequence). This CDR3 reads CASSQDPRPEKLFF. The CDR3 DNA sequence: TGTGCCAGCAGCCAGGACCCCCGGCCGGAAAAACTGTTTTTT. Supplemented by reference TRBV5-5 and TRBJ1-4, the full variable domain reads DAGVTQSPTHLIKTRGQQVTLRCSPISGHKSVSWYQQVLGQGPQFIFQYYEKEERGRGNFPDRFSARQFPNYSSELNVNALLLGDSALYLCASSQDPRPEKLFFGSGTQLSVL.

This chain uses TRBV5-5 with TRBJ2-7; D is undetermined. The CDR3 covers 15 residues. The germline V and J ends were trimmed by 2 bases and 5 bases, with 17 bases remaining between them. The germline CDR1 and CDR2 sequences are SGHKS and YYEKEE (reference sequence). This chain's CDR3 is CASSFGPSGSDEQYF. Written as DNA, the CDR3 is TGTGCCAGCAGCTTTGGTCCCTCCGGGTCCGACGAGCAGTACTTC.

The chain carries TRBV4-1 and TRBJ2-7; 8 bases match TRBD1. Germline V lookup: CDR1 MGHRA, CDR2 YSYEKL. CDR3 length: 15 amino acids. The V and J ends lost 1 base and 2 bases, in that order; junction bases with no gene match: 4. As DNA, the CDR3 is TGCGCCAGCAGCCAAGGACAGGGGTTCACCTACGAGCAGTACTTC. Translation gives CASSQGQGFTYEQYF.

CDR3 nucleotide sequence: TGCAGTGCTAGAGATCAGGGCTCCTATAATTCACCCCTCCACTTT. The encoded protein is CSARDQGSYNSPLHF. The rearrangement links TRBV20-1 to TRBJ1-6, with a weak D call TRBD1 (5 bases). Trimming removed 0 bases from V and 0 bases from J, with 6 bases in between. The CDR3 is made up of 15 amino acids. Germline-derived CDR1 and CDR2 are DFQATT and SNEGSKA (reference sequence).

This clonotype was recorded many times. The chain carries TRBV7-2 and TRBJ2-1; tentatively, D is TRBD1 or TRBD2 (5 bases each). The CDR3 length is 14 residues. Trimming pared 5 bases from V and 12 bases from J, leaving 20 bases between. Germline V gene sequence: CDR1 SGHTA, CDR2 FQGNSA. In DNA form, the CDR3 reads TGTGCCAGCAGCACTAGTCCCTCGAGCCAGGGGCAGTTCTTC. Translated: CASSTSPSSQGQFF.

CDR3 bases: TGTGCCATCCGTGCAGGACCATCTCAGCCCCAGCATTTT. It translates to CAIRAGPSQPQHF. The chain has TRBV10-3 and TRBJ1-5; D is unclear. V lost 8 bases to trimming and J lost 6 bases, with 14 bases between them. The CDR3 extends over 13 amino acids. Per germline, CDR1 ENHRY and CDR2 SYGVKD.

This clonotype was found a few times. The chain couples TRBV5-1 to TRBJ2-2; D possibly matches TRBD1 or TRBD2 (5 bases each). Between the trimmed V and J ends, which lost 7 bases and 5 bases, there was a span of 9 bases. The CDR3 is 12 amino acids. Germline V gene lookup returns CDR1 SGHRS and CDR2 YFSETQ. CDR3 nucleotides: TGCGCCAGCTTCGAGGGGACCGGGGAGCTGTTTTTT. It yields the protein CASFEGTGELFF.

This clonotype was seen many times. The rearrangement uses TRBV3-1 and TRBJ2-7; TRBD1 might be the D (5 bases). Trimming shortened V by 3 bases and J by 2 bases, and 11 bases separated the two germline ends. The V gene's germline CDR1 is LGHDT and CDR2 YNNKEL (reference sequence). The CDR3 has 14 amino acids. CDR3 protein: CASSHRQRTYEQYF. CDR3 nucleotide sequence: TGTGCCAGCAGCCATCGACAGAGAACCTACGAGCAGTACTTC.